The sequence of this T cell receptor beta chain was determined in a study of blood T cell repertoires in COVID-19. Recruitment covered about 25 US areas and drew participants whose ages spanned roughly 18 to 95 years. Cohorts were assigned according to the clinical history that participants reported. For recovered donors of Cohort 3, there were two negative PCRs, clearance, or symptom resolution. Per the germline V gene, CDR1 is SNHLY and CDR2 is FYNNEI. V was trimmed by 7 bases and J by 3 bases, leaving 15 bases between them. The CDR3 extends over 14 amino acids. The repertoire was sequenced with immunoSEQ multiplex PCR; TCRdb's copy has only in-frame clones and lacks some. The sample includes 110,000 to 150,000 clones, more than 75% of them seen just once.

This TCR was sampled from a woman in her 50s who had recovered from COVID-19. The sequencing sample was made of PBMCs or T cells enriched from blood (not recorded which). This chain uses TRBV2 with TRBJ1-2; perhaps TRBD1 as D (6 bases). The CDR3 nucleotides read TGTGCCAGCAACCCACCAGGGGCCGACTATGGCTACACCTTC. Amino acids: CASNPPGADYGYTF.